The rows below give T cell receptor beta chains drawn from one sample of a study of glioma-infiltrating T cells after dendritic cell vaccination. Assay: immunoSEQ multiplex PCR; the TCRdb copy retains only in-frame clones and omits some. This sample yields more than 55,000 clones, of which about 85% are seen a single time; more than 8.5% belongs to the top ten. The sequenced sample was blood, obtained after dendritic cell vaccination. These receptors were taken from a human donor with glioblastoma. Both conserved end residues are part of each CDR3. The D gene is left open where the match is weak. Size is stated for part of the rows, as once, few or many counts, or as a class when the clone is expanded.

J: TRBJ2-4; D: TRBD1; size: NA; V: TRBV9; DNA: TGTGCCAGCAGCGCCCGACAGGGGGGACACATTCAGTACTTC; CDR3: CASSARQGGHIQYF
J: TRBJ2-7; D: NA; size: NA; V: TRBV7-2; DNA: TGTGCCAGCAGCTTAGGTCTTAGCTCCTACGAGCAGTACTTC; CDR3: CASSLGLSSYEQYF
J: TRBJ2-7; D: TRBD1; size: once; V: TRBV11-1; DNA: TGTGCCAGCAGCCCCGGACAGGAATTTTCATCCTACGAGCAGTACTTC; CDR3: CASSPGQEFSSYEQYF
J: TRBJ2-1; D: NA; size: NA; V: TRBV14; DNA: TGTGCCAGCAGCCAAGCGGAGGGATTATCCTACAATGAGCAGTTCTTC; CDR3: CASSQAEGLSYNEQFF
J: TRBJ1-2; D: TRBD1; size: NA; V: TRBV5-1; DNA: TGCGCCAGCAGCCACGGGACAGCAACTATTAACTATGGCTACACCTTC; CDR3: CASSHGTATINYGYTF
J: TRBJ2-5; D: NA; size: once; V: TRBV6-5; DNA: TGTGCCAGCAGTTACTCGATGGGCGGGTCCCCAGAGACCCAGTACTTC; CDR3: CASSYSMGGSPETQYF
J: TRBJ2-3; D: NA; size: NA; V: TRBV27; DNA: TGTGCCAGCAGTTTATCGGGTACTAGCCCCGAGGATACGCAGTATTTT; CDR3: CASSLSGTSPEDTQYF
J: TRBJ1-4; D: NA; size: NA; V: TRBV6-5; DNA: TGTGCCAGCAATCAGGGGCCCACTAATGAAAAACTGTTTTTT; CDR3: CASNQGPTNEKLFF
J: TRBJ2-1; D: TRBD2; size: NA; V: TRBV28; DNA: TGTGCCAGCAGCCAGTCGGTTAGCGGGGGGGCGGGGGAGCAGTTCTTC; CDR3: CASSQSVSGGAGEQFF
J: TRBJ1-4; D: TRBD1; size: few; V: TRBV6-1; DNA: TGTGCCAGCAGGACTGGGGACAGGGCTAATGAAAAACTGTTTTTT; CDR3: CASRTGDRANEKLFF
J: TRBJ1-6; D: TRBD1; size: NA; V: TRBV7-3; DNA: TGTGCCAGCAGCTCGACAGGGGGCTCTTCACCCCTCCACTTT; CDR3: CASSSTGGSSPLHF
J: TRBJ2-5; D: TRBD2; size: NA; V: TRBV18; DNA: TGTGCCAGCTCACCACCAACGGGGGGATGGGAGACCCAGTACTTC; CDR3: CASSPPTGGWETQYF
J: TRBJ2-3; D: NA; size: NA; V: TRBV2; DNA: TGTGCCAGCAGCGATCCGGGGAGCTCAAGCACAGATACGCAGTATTTT; CDR3: CASSDPGSSSTDTQYF
J: TRBJ2-7; D: TRBD1; size: NA; V: TRBV7-9; DNA: TGTGCCAGCAGCTTTAGTGCGGGCAGGGGGAACGAGCAGTACTTC; CDR3: CASSFSAGRGNEQYF
J: TRBJ2-3; D: TRBD2; size: NA; V: TRBV5-1; DNA: TGCGCCAGCAGCTCCCTAGCGGGGGGCGCAGATACGCAGTATTTT; CDR3: CASSSLAGGADTQYF
J: TRBJ2-5; D: TRBD2; size: NA; V: TRBV6-6; DNA: TGTGCCAGCGTCTCTAGCGGGGAGTGGGAGACCCAGTACTTC; CDR3: CASVSSGEWETQYF
J: TRBJ2-6; D: NA; size: NA; V: TRBV27; DNA: TGTGCCAGCAGTACAGGGAGCTCTGGGGCCAACGTCCTGACTTTC; CDR3: CASSTGSSGANVLTF
J: TRBJ2-1; D: NA; size: NA; V: TRBV4-3; DNA: TGCGCCAGCAGCCAAGCTTTAGCTAGCTCCTACAATGAGCAGTTCTTC; CDR3: CASSQALASSYNEQFF
J: TRBJ2-3; D: TRBD1; size: NA; V: TRBV6-1; DNA: TGTGCCAGCAGTGCGGGACAGGGGTATGCAGATACGCAGTATTTT; CDR3: CASSAGQGYADTQYF
J: TRBJ2-1; D: NA; size: once; V: TRBV30; DNA: TGTGCCTGGGGGGCGGGACAGACAAACAATGAGCAGTTCTTC; CDR3: CAWGAGQTNNEQFF
J: TRBJ2-1; D: NA; size: few; V: TRBV7-3; DNA: TGTGCCAGCAGCTTATTACAGAACTACAATGAGCAGTTCTTC; CDR3: CASSLLQNYNEQFF
J: TRBJ1-6; D: NA; size: NA; V: TRBV27; DNA: TGTGCCAGCAGTTTAGTGAGCTCCTATAATTCACCCCTCCACTTT; CDR3: CASSLVSSYNSPLHF
J: TRBJ2-7; D: TRBD2; size: NA; V: TRBV7-9; DNA: TGTGCCAGCAGCTTAATTAGCGGGGGCTACGAGCAGTACTTC; CDR3: CASSLISGGYEQYF
J: TRBJ1-5; D: TRBD1; size: NA; V: TRBV5-5; DNA: TGTGCCAGCAGCTTTTGGGACAGGGCAAACAATCAGCCCCAGCATTTT; CDR3: CASSFWDRANNQPQHF
J: TRBJ1-5; D: NA; size: NA; V: TRBV29-1; DNA: TGCAGCGTTCGAGGCCATAGCAATCAGCCCCAGCATTTT; CDR3: CSVRGHSNQPQHF
J: TRBJ2-3; D: NA; size: NA; V: TRBV7-9; DNA: TGTGCCAGCAGCTTCGGAGGTACGCAGTATTTT; CDR3: CASSFGGTQYF
J: TRBJ2-3; D: NA; size: NA; V: TRBV27; DNA: TGTGCCAGCAGTTTCGGGGTCTCAGATACGCAGTATTTT; CDR3: CASSFGVSDTQYF
J: TRBJ2-2; D: NA; size: NA; V: TRBV27; DNA: TGTGCAGTGTCGGGGGGCCTCACCGGGGAGCTGTTTTTT; CDR3: CAVSGGLTGELFF
J: TRBJ1-2; D: NA; size: NA; V: TRBV21-1; DNA: TGTGCCAGCAGCGCCACCTTTTTCCGGGACAGGGGGCGAAAAGTTGGCTACACCTTC; CDR3: CASSATFFRDRGRKVGYTF
J: TRBJ2-6; D: NA; size: few; V: TRBV15; DNA: TGTGCCACCAGCCTCTCTGGGGCCAACGTCCTGACTTTC; CDR3: CATSLSGANVLTF
J: TRBJ1-6; D: NA; size: NA; V: TRBV19; DNA: TGTGCCAGTAGTCAACGACAGCTGAGCTCCTATAATTCACCCCTCCACTTT; CDR3: CASSQRQLSSYNSPLHF
J: TRBJ2-1; D: NA; size: NA; V: TRBV27; DNA: TGTGCCAGCAGTCGCGACAGCTCCTACAATGAGCAGTTCTTC; CDR3: CASSRDSSYNEQFF
J: TRBJ2-5; D: NA; size: NA; V: TRBV7-2; DNA: TGTGCCAGCAGCCCCACAGGAATCCAAGAGACCCAGTACTTC; CDR3: CASSPTGIQETQYF
J: TRBJ1-5; D: NA; size: few; V: TRBV4-1; DNA: TGCGCCAGCAGCCACGACAGCAACAATCAGCCCCAGCATTTT; CDR3: CASSHDSNNQPQHF
J: TRBJ2-7; D: TRBD1; size: NA; V: TRBV4-3; DNA: TGCGCCAGCAGCCAAGAGGACAGGTTAGCCTACGAGCAGTACTTC; CDR3: CASSQEDRLAYEQYF
J: TRBJ1-3; D: NA; size: NA; V: TRBV7-6; DNA: TGTGCCAGCAGCCTAGACTCCGGGCGGGCTGGAAACACCATATATTTT; CDR3: CASSLDSGRAGNTIYF
J: TRBJ2-3; D: NA; size: NA; V: TRBV7-3; DNA: TGTGCCAGCAGCTCGGAATCGGGGGGCACCACAGATACGCAGTATTTT; CDR3: CASSSESGGTTDTQYF
J: TRBJ2-7; D: NA; size: once; V: TRBV21-1; DNA: TGTGCCAGCAGCAAAGTAATCCGGATTCGACTAGCGGGGGCCCCCTACGAGCAGTACTTC; CDR3: CASSKVIRIRLAGAPYEQYF
J: TRBJ1-4; D: NA; size: NA; V: TRBV27; DNA: TGTGCCAGCAGTTTCCGGGATAGTGAAAAACTGTTTTTT; CDR3: CASSFRDSEKLFF
J: TRBJ1-1; D: TRBD1; size: NA; V: TRBV10-1; DNA: TGCGCCAGCAGTGAGGGACAGGGGAACACTGAAGCTTTCTTT; CDR3: CASSEGQGNTEAFF
J: TRBJ2-5; D: TRBD2; size: NA; V: TRBV7-2; DNA: TGTGCCAGCAGCTCGTACGGACTAGCGGAAGAGACCCAGTACTTC; CDR3: CASSSYGLAEETQYF
J: TRBJ2-7; D: NA; size: NA; V: TRBV7-9; DNA: TGTGCCAGCAGCTTACTGGCGGGGTATAACTACGAGCAGTACTTC; CDR3: CASSLLAGYNYEQYF
J: TRBJ2-7; D: NA; size: NA; V: TRBV28; DNA: TGTGCCAGCGCTCGGCGGGGACGCGAGCAGTACTTC; CDR3: CASARRGREQYF
J: TRBJ2-5; D: NA; size: few; V: TRBV9; DNA: TGTGCCAGCAGCGTAGCGGGGACTGCCCAAGAGACCCAGTACTTC; CDR3: CASSVAGTAQETQYF
J: TRBJ2-1; D: TRBD2; size: NA; V: TRBV4-3; DNA: TGCGCCAGCAGCCAAGATCTTCTAGCGGGGGGCCGTATCCAGTTCTTC; CDR3: CASSQDLLAGGRIQFF
J: TRBJ1-5; D: NA; size: once; V: TRBV5-5; DNA: TGTGCCAGCAGCTTGGCGGGACTAAGGAGCGGCAATCAGCCCCAGCATTTT; CDR3: CASSLAGLRSGNQPQHF
J: TRBJ2-5; D: TRBD2; size: NA; V: TRBV11-2; DNA: TGTGCCAGCAGCCTGTCTAGCGGGGGGGGCGAGACCCAGTACTTC; CDR3: CASSLSSGGGETQYF
J: TRBJ1-5; D: NA; size: NA; V: TRBV7-8; DNA: TGTGCCAGCAGCATCGGAGGGAATCAGCCCCAGCATTTT; CDR3: CASSIGGNQPQHF
J: TRBJ2-7; D: NA; size: NA; V: TRBV6-1; DNA: TGTGCCAGCAGGATGACAGGACGGGGCGAGCAGTACTTC; CDR3: CASRMTGRGEQYF
J: TRBJ1-2; D: TRBD1; size: NA; V: TRBV12-5; DNA: TGTGCTAGTGGAGAGCAATCAGGGGGCTCTGGCTACACCTTC; CDR3: CASGEQSGGSGYTF
J: TRBJ1-1; D: NA; size: NA; V: TRBV6-4; DNA: TGTGCCAGCAGTCCCAACCCTGGGCAGGGCACAGCTTTCTTT; CDR3: CASSPNPGQGTAFF
J: TRBJ1-5; D: TRBD1; size: NA; V: TRBV28; DNA: TGTGCCAGCAGTCTCGGACAGGCTCACGTTAGCAATCAGCCCCAGCATTTT; CDR3: CASSLGQAHVSNQPQHF
J: TRBJ1-5; D: NA; size: NA; V: TRBV27; DNA: TGTGCCAGCAGCTATCAGCGTGGTAATCAGCCCCAGCATTTT; CDR3: CASSYQRGNQPQHF
J: TRBJ2-7; D: TRBD1; size: once; V: TRBV6-5; DNA: TGTGCCAGCCGAAGGGACAGGGAGCGTTACGAGCAGTACTTC; CDR3: CASRRDRERYEQYF
J: TRBJ2-3; D: TRBD2; size: NA; V: TRBV6-1; DNA: TGTGCCAGCACCCCGCTAGCGGGGAGGGCAGATACGCAGTATTTT; CDR3: CASTPLAGRADTQYF
J: TRBJ1-2; D: NA; size: NA; V: TRBV28; DNA: TGTGCCAGCAGTTTAGAACTAGGAGGCAACTATGGCTACACCTTC; CDR3: CASSLELGGNYGYTF
J: TRBJ2-2; D: NA; size: NA; V: TRBV28; DNA: TGTGCCAGCAGTTACTCGAGGGACACCGGGGAGCTGTTTTTT; CDR3: CASSYSRDTGELFF
J: TRBJ2-7; D: TRBD1; size: NA; V: TRBV30; DNA: TGTGCCTGGAGTTCGGGACAGGGGGCCTCCGAGCAGTACTTC; CDR3: CAWSSGQGASEQYF
J: TRBJ1-2; D: TRBD1; size: NA; V: TRBV6-6; DNA: TGTGCCAGCAGCCTCGAGACAGGGGGCTATGGCTACACCTTC; CDR3: CASSLETGGYGYTF
J: TRBJ1-2; D: NA; size: NA; V: TRBV23-1; DNA: TGCGCCAGCGGGGGACAAGGTAGCTATGGCTACACCTTC; CDR3: CASGGQGSYGYTF